Listed below are T cell receptor beta chains from one sample, sequenced in a study of PD-1 blockade in classical Hodgkin lymphoma. Here immunoSEQ multiplex PCR was the method, and the copy in TCRdb shows in-frame clones only, minus some. The sample shows 10,000 to 15,000 clones, 75% to 95% of them seen only once. Sequencing was performed on peripheral blood mononuclear cells (PBMCs), taken at baseline. The receptors come from a human donor with classical Hodgkin lymphoma. Both conserved end residues are part of each CDR3. D genes are given only for firm matches. Not all rows give a size; the values are once, few, many and, for expanded clones, a class.

J gene,V gene,D gene,clone size,CDR3 DNA,CDR3 protein
TRBJ1-4,TRBV5-1,-,-,TGCGCCAGCAGCCCCACGGGGGTCAAAGAAAAACTGTTTTTT,CASSPTGVKEKLFF
TRBJ2-2,TRBV9,-,-,TGTGCCAGCAGCGATGCAAACACCGGGGAGCTGTTTTTT,CASSDANTGELFF
TRBJ1-1,TRBV7-6,-,-,TGTGCCAGCAGGGCTGACACGAACACTGAAGCTTTCTTT,CASRADTNTEAFF
TRBJ1-3,TRBV7-2,-,once,TGTGCCAGCAGCTCACCGGTAGGCGGCTACGGAAACACCATATATTTT,CASSSPVGGYGNTIYF
TRBJ2-2,TRBV2,TRBD2,-,TGTGCCAGCAGCGCTCTCTTGAGCGGGAGGAACACCGGGGAGCTGTTTTTT,CASSALLSGRNTGELFF
TRBJ1-5,TRBV29-1,TRBD1,-,TGCAGCGCCTCGAGGGGACAGGGTTTCAATCAGCCCCAGCATTTT,CSASRGQGFNQPQHF
TRBJ1-1,TRBV7-8,TRBD1,-,TGTGCCAGCAGCTCAGTTACAGGGGCCACTGAAGCTTTCTTT,CASSSVTGATEAFF
TRBJ2-7,TRBV5-1,-,-,TGCGCCAGCAGTCCCGCGGCACCCTACGAGCAGTACTTC,CASSPAAPYEQYF
TRBJ2-7,TRBV5-1,TRBD1,once,TGCGCCAGCAGCGACAGGGGTAACTCCTACGAGCAGTACTTC,CASSDRGNSYEQYF
TRBJ1-1,TRBV5-1,-,-,TGCGCCAGCAGCTTGGGGGGGAACACTGAAGCTTTCTTT,CASSLGGNTEAFF